The text below deals with one T cell receptor (beta chain). Its antigen is still unknown. This specimen comes from a study of T cell responses to AZD1222 COVID-19 vaccine. Study observations and caveats: CD4 TCRs covered the whole spike, strongest at regions 160-218 and 743-854. Spike-specific TCR breadth and depth both grew after two AZD1222 doses. Variant regions that are unmutated are reportedly the target of nearly half of spike-specific TCRs.

Second-dose intervals of approximately 4 or approximately 12 weeks were pooled. Clones were sequenced by immunoSEQ multiplex PCR, and TCRdb holds only the in-frame ones, with some missing. The sample lists approximately 90,000 clones, approximately 91% occurring once. Germline V lookup: CDR1 MNHEY, CDR2 SVGAGI. This CDR3 region has 13 residues. Trimming removed 2 bases from V and 11 bases from J; junction bases left unmatched: 8. The chain employs TRBV6-5 and TRBJ1-1; 7 bases align to TRBD1. The sample here was peripheral blood, taken 28 days after the second AZD1222 dose. The TCR comes from an adult who received the AZD1222 COVID-19 vaccine. CDR3 in amino acids: CASSYDPGTEAFF. For the CDR3, the DNA is TGTGCCAGCAGTTACGATCCCGGGACAGAGGCTTTCTTT.